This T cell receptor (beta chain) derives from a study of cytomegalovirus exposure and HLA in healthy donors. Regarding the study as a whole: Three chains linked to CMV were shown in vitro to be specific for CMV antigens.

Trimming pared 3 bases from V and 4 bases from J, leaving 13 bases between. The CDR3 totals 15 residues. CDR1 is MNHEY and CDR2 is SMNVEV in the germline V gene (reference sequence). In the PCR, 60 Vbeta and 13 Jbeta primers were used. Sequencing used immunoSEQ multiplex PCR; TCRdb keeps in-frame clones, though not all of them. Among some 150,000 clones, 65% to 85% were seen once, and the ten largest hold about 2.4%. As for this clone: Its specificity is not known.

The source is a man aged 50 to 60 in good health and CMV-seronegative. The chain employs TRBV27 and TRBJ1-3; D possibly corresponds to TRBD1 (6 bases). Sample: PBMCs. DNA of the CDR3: TGTGCCAGCAGTTTCACTCTAGGACAGGGAAACACCATATATTTT. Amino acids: CASSFTLGQGNTIYF.